The present entry profiles one T cell receptor (beta chain) with its context. Antigen specificity is unknown. The data belong to a study of PD-1 blockade in classical Hodgkin lymphoma. Brentuximab vedotin exposure varied, and every patient relapsed after autologous stem cell transplantation. Germline lookup yields CDR1 SGHDT and CDR2 YYEEEE. The CDR3 has 17 residues. V trimming: 1 base; J trimming: 3 bases; junction bases outside the gene matches: 13. Study observations and caveats: Excluded were patients who started nivolumab under 1 year after ASCT, a group that had lower diversity. A significant rise in TCR diversity was seen by C4D1 for CD4+ cells but not for CD8+ cells. The study reported lower baseline TCR diversity in newly diagnosed patients than in healthy donors.

Generated by immunoSEQ multiplex PCR, the TCRdb table keeps only in-frame clones and is missing some. The sample yields 40,000 to 45,000 clones, around three quarters seen once. Here the sequenced sample was peripheral blood mononuclear cells (PBMCs), taken at baseline. This sequence joins TRBV5-6 and TRBJ2-7; TRBD1 matches at 7 bases. The receptor was isolated from a human donor with classical Hodgkin lymphoma. The CDR3 region has the DNA TGTGCCAGCAGCTTGTTCACAGGGGAAGCGTCCCTCTACGAGCAGTACTTC. As protein: CASSLFTGEASLYEQYF. Full variable domain (outside the CDR3, taken from reference TRBV5-6 and TRBJ2-7): DAGVTQSPTHLIKTRGQQVTLRCSPKSGHDTVSWYQQALGQGPQFIFQYYEEEERQRGNFPDRFSGHQFPNYSSELNVNALLLGDSALYLCASSLFTGEASLYEQYFGPGTRLTVT.